These 13 T cell receptor beta chains originate from one sample sequenced in a study of blood T cell repertoires in COVID-19. Generated by immunoSEQ multiplex PCR, the TCRdb table keeps only in-frame clones and is missing some. The table includes under 300,000 clones, around nine tenths detected once. Material: PBMCs or T cells enriched from blood (not recorded which). These receptors were taken from a woman between 45 and 65 years old who had recovered from COVID-19.

This clone has only a few counts. The genes are TRBV28 and TRBJ1-3; 8 bases match TRBD1. Losses at the gene ends were 5 bases for V and 2 bases for J; bases not matched to a gene: 2. From germline, CDR1 is MDHEN and CDR2 SYDVKM. The CDR3 is 14 residues long. The CDR3 DNA follows: TGTGCCAGCAGTACGACAGGGGCTGGAAACACCATATATTTT. Translated: CASSTTGAGNTIYF. The full variable domain, its missing parts supplied by reference TRBV28 and TRBJ1-3, is DVKVTQSSRYLVKRTGEKVFLECVQDMDHENMFWYRQDPGLGLRLIYFSYDVKMKEKGDIPEGYSVSREKKERFSLILESASTNQTSMYLCASSTTGAGNTIYFGEGSWLTVV.

The V call is TRBV18, the J call TRBJ2-7; 14 bases map to TRBD2. The CDR3 is made up of 16 amino acids. Germline values: CDR1 KGHSH, CDR2 LQKENI. Trimming cost V 2 bases and J 2 bases; bases outside gene matches: 2. The CDR3 region is CASSPGTSGRTYEQYF. The CDR3, as DNA: TGTGCCAGCTCACCAGGGACTAGCGGGAGAACCTACGAGCAGTACTTC. Complete variable domain (other parts from reference TRBV18 and TRBJ2-7): NAGVMQNPRHLVRRRGQEARLRCSPMKGHSHVYWYRQLPEEGLKFMVYLQKENIIDESGMPKERFSAEFPKEGPSILRIQQVVRGDSAAYFCASSPGTSGRTYEQYFGPGTRLTVT.

The gene calls are TRBV19 and TRBJ2-7; D might be TRBD2 (5 bases). The ends were cut back, 4 bases at V and 5 bases at J, with 15 bases in the middle. CDR3 length: 14 residues. CDR1 is LNHDA, CDR2 SQIVND, per germline (reference sequence). CDR3 DNA: TGTGCCAGTAGTAGCCGGGATCCCTGGGACGAGCAGTACTTC. Protein product: CASSSRDPWDEQYF. The full variable domain, with the rest looked up from reference TRBV19 and TRBJ2-7, is DGGITQSPKYLFRKEGQNVTLSCEQNLNHDAMYWYRQDPGQGLRLIYYSQIVNDFQKGDIAEGYSVSREKKESFPLTVTSAQKNPTAFYLCASSSRDPWDEQYFGPGTRLTVT.

The chain has TRBV4-3 and TRBJ2-7; TRBD1 matches 9 bases. Per germline, CDR1 LGHNA and CDR2 YSLEER. This CDR3 is 18 amino acids long. Trimming cost V 1 base and J 2 bases; bases outside gene matches: 12. CDR3 nucleotides: TGCGCCAGCAGCCAAGTTCTTTTAGGGACAGGGAATACCTACGAGCAGTACTTC. Amino acids: CASSQVLLGTGNTYEQYF.

CDR3 in DNA: TGTGCCAGCAGCTTGGACAGGGATGAAAAACTGTTTTTT. Its translation: CASSLDRDEKLFF. The rearrangement links TRBV5-4 to TRBJ1-4, with D possibly being TRBD1 (6 bases). Deletions cut 0 bases from V and 6 bases from J, with 6 bases between. Germline loops: CDR1 SGHNT, CDR2 YYREEE (reference sequence). The CDR3 is 13 amino acids.

J is TRBJ2-5 and V is TRBV2; D possibly corresponds to TRBD2 (5 bases). The CDR3 is made up of 14 amino acids. Germline values: CDR1 SNHLY, CDR2 FYNNEI. The germline V and J ends were trimmed by 4 bases and 4 bases, with 13 bases remaining between them. The CDR3 here is CASSVLAASETQYF. The CDR3 bases are TGTGCCAGCAGTGTTCTAGCAGCTTCAGAGACCCAGTACTTC. Combining the CDR3 with reference TRBV2 and TRBJ2-5 gives the whole variable domain EPEVTQTPSHQVTQMGQEVILRCVPISNHLYFYWYRQILGQKVEFLVSFYNNEISEKSEIFDDQFSVERPDGSNFTLKIRSTKLEDSAMYFCASSVLAASETQYFGPGTRLLVL.

DNA of the CDR3: TGTGCCAGCAGACAGGGTTACAATGAGCAGTTCTTC. It encodes CASRQGYNEQFF. This chain connects TRBV2 to TRBJ2-1, with D possibly matching TRBD1 (6 bases). This CDR3 comprises 12 residues. Trimming stripped 6 bases from V and 4 bases from J, with 7 bases between. CDR1 is SNHLY, CDR2 FYNNEI, per germline.

The chain couples TRBV12-3 or TRBV12-4 to TRBJ1-2; D perhaps matches TRBD1 (5 bases). The CDR3 totals 13 residues. Trimming took 5 bases from V and 7 from J, leaving 14 bases between them. CDR3 bases: TGTGCCAGCAGTCCTGGAGGGGAGGTTGGCTACACCTTC. It encodes CASSPGGEVGYTF.

This chain connects TRBV3-1 (or the pseudogene TRBV3-2) to TRBJ2-7; tentative D call: TRBD1 (5 bases). V was pared by 1 base and J by 12 bases, with 13 bases between. The CDR3 totals 12 residues. Germline assignment: CDR1 LGHDT and CDR2 YNNKEL (reference sequence). The CDR3 region is CASSQGQYRAYF. CDR3 nucleotide sequence: TGTGCCAGCAGCCAAGGACAGTACCGAGCGTACTTC.

The chain has TRBV20-1 and TRBJ2-1; the D gene is possibly TRBD2 (5 bases). Trimming removed 1 base from V and 10 bases from J, with 8 bases in between. This CDR3 comprises 11 residues. Germline CDR1 reads DFQATT; CDR2 reads SNEGSKA (reference sequence). This chain's CDR3 is CSARGPGEQFF. CDR3 bases: TGCAGTGCTAGAGGCCCGGGGGAGCAGTTCTTC.

DNA for the CDR3: TGTGCCAGCAGCCTCCGACAGGGAAGACAGCCCCAGCATTTT. Its translation: CASSLRQGRQPQHF. The chain recombines TRBV7-2 with TRBJ1-5, with 7 bases fitting TRBD1. The CDR3 is made up of 14 amino acids. V trimming: 5 bases; J trimming: 7 bases; junction bases outside the gene matches: 8. The germline gives CDR1 SGHTA, CDR2 FQGNSA.

This clone has more than one count but fewer than ten. This CDR3 fails to terminate in the conserved phenylalanine or tryptophan, so it likely reflects a read error. No DNA is shown, since the ends of the CDR3 on it are uncertain; the CDR3 is the one TCRdb lists. The chain links TRBV11-3 to TRBJ2-7; TRBD1 is the table's D call, not checked against the DNA. The CDR3 is 8 amino acids long, termini counted. Germline loops: CDR1 SGHNT, CDR2 YENEEA. The CDR3 loop is CASSQTGI.

The gene calls are TRBV28 and TRBJ1-2; no definite D call. CDR1 is MDHEN, CDR2 SYDVKM, per germline. The CDR3 is made up of 12 amino acids. Deletions cut 6 bases from V and 4 bases from J, with 9 bases between. CDR3 residues: CASSPVIYGYTF. The CDR3 DNA reads as TGTGCCAGCAGCCCAGTCATCTATGGCTACACCTTC.